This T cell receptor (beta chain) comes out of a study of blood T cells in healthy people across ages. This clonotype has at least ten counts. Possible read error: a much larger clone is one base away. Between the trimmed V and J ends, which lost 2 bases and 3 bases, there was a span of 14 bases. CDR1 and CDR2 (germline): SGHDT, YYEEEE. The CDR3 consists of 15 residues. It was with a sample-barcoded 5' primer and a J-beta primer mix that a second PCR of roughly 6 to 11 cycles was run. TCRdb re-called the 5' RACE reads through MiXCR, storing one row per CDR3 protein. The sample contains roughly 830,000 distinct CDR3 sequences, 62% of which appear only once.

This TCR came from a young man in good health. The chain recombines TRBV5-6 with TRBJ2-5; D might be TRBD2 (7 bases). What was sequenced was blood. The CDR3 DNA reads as TGTGCCAGCAGCTTTGGGGGGGCGCGAGAAGAGACCCAGTACTTC. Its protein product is CASSFGGAREETQYF.